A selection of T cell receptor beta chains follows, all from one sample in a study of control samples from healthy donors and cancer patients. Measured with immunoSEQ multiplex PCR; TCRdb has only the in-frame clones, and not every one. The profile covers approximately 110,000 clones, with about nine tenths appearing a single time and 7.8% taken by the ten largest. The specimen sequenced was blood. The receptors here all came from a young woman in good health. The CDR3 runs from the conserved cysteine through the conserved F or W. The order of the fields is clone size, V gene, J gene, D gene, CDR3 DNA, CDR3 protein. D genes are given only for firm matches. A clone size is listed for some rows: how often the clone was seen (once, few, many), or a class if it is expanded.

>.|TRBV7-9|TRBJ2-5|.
TGTGCCAGCAGCTTTTCATTCTTGGACGAGACCCAGTACTTC
CASSFSFLDETQYF
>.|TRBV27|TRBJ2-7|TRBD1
TGTGCCAGCAGTTCGGACAGGGCCTACGAGCAGTACTTC
CASSSDRAYEQYF
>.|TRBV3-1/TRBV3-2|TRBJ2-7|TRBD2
TGTGCCAGCAGCCAAGGGTATAGCGGGGGGCTTCCAACCTACGAGCAGTACTTC
CASSQGYSGGLPTYEQYF
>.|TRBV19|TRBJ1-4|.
TGTGCCAGTAGTATTGGAGGGCTTGGAGGGGAAAAACTGTTTTTT
CASSIGGLGGEKLFF
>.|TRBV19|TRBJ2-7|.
TGTGCCAGTAGTATCCTCATCGCGGGGTCCCACCTACCGAACACCTACGAGCAGTACTTC
CASSILIAGSHLPNTYEQYF
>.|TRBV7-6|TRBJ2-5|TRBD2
TGTGCCAGCAGCAACGGACTAGCGGGAGGCCAAGAGACCCAGTACTTC
CASSNGLAGGQETQYF
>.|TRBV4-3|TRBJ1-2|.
TGCGCCAGCAGCCGTAGGAGGGTTGATTATGGCTACACCTTC
CASSRRRVDYGYTF
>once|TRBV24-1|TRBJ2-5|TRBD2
TGTGCCACCAGTGTTACTAGCGGGGGGGAGACCCAGTACTTC
CATSVTSGGETQYF
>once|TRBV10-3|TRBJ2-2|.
TGTGCCATCAGCCGGGCCGTGTGGTTGAGTGTGCCCGGGGAGCTGTTTTTT
CAISRAVWLSVPGELFF
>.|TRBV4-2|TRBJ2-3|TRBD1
TGTGCCAGCAGCCAACTAGACAGGGGCCGCACAGATACGCAGTATTTT
CASSQLDRGRTDTQYF
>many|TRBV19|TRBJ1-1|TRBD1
TGTGCCAGTACCGATGAACACAGGGGGAACACTGAAGCTTTCTTT
CASTDEHRGNTEAFF
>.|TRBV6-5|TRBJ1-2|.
TGTGCCAGCAGTTATCGGGGTCCGAACTATGGCTACACCTTC
CASSYRGPNYGYTF
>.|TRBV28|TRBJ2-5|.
TGTGCCAGCAGTTCCCCCCGCTTGGGCGGGGAAGAGACCCAGTACTTC
CASSSPRLGGEETQYF
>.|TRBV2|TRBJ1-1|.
TGTGCCAGCACGAACGTTATGAACACTGAAGCTTTCTTT
CASTNVMNTEAFF
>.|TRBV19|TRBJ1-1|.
TGTGCCAGCCAGGCAGGATGGTCCACTGAAGCTTTCTTT
CASQAGWSTEAFF
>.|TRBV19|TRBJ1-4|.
TGTGCCAGTAGTATAGGAGGGGGAGACGGGGAAAAACTGTTTTTT
CASSIGGGDGEKLFF
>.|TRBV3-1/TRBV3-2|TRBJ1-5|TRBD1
TGTGCCAGCAGCCAAGGCCGGACAGGGTATCAGCCCCAGCATTTT
CASSQGRTGYQPQHF
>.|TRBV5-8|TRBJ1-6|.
TGTGCCAGCAGCTTGCGATACAGCTCCTATAATTCACCCCTCCACTTT
CASSLRYSSYNSPLHF
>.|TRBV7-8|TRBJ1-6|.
TGTGCCAGCAGCCTCACTCCTTTACGGCAGAGTAATTCACCCCTCCACTTT
CASSLTPLRQSNSPLHF
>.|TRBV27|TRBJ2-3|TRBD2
TGTGCCAGCAGAGGGACTAGCGGGGGGGCTTTTTTCGTAGATACGCAGTATTTT
CASRGTSGGAFFVDTQYF
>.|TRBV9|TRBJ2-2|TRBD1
TGTGCCAGCAGTCCAGGACAGGGGGCCGGGGAGCTGTTTTTT
CASSPGQGAGELFF
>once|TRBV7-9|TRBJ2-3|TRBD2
TGTGCCAGCAGCTTATGGGGCGGGGGAAGCACAGATACGCAGTATTTT
CASSLWGGGSTDTQYF
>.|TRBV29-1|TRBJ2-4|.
TGCAGCGCCGGACCGGGACTAGCCAAAAACATTCAGTACTTC
CSAGPGLAKNIQYF
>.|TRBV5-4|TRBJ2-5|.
TGTGCCAGCAGCTTCGGCTTCCAAGAGACCCAGTACTTC
CASSFGFQETQYF
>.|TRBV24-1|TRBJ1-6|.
TGTGCCACCAGTCTAGGGTTCCACTCCTATAATTCACCCCTCCACTTT
CATSLGFHSYNSPLHF
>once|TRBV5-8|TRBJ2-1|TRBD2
TGTGCCAGTTGTAGGACTAGGGCTTACAATGAGCAGTTCTTC
CASCRTRAYNEQFF